The count of the clone carrying this T cell receptor beta chain is one. The antigen is not known. CDR1 LGHNT and CDR2 FRNRAP come from the germline V gene. V lost 2 bases and J 5 bases, leaving 15 bases between the germline ends. CDR3 length equals 15 residues. This sample was taken from a study of T cell responses to AZD1222 COVID-19 vaccine. Turning to the study itself: Second-dose intervals of approximately 4 or approximately 12 weeks were pooled.

Assay used: immunoSEQ multiplex PCR; TCRdb lists only in-frame clones, some missing. The profile covers more than 150,000 clones, with about 91% appearing a single time and about 4.4% taken by the ten largest. Study-level points and caveats: Possibly, clonal diversity was underestimated; donors were largely white British and included more females. Dominant at 160-218 and 743-854, vaccine-associated CD4 TCRs also spanned spike. At study baseline, merely several AZD1222 recipients were seropositive.

The clonotype was recovered from an adult in good health. Sample: peripheral blood, taken on day 0 of AZD1222 vaccination. The chain employs TRBV12-5 and TRBJ2-5, with D perhaps assigned TRBD1 or TRBD2 (5 bases each). The CDR3 DNA reads TGTGCTAGTGGTTTGTTAATTGGGGGTCCGGAGACCCAGTACTTC. Translated, it gives CASGLLIGGPETQYF.